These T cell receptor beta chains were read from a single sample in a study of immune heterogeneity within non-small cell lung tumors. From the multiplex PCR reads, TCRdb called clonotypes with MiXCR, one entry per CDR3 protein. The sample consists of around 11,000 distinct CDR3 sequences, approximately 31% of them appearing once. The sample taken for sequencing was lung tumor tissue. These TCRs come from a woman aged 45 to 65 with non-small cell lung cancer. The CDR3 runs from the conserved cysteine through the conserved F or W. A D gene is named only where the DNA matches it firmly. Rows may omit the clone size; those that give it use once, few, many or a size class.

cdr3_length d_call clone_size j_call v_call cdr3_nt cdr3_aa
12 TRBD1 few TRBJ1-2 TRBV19 TGTGCCAGTACCTCGGACAGGTATGGCTACACCTTC CASTSDRYGYTF
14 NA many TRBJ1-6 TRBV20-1 TGCAGTGCTTTTAGCAGGGTTGGGGATTCACCCCTCCACTTT CSAFSRVGDSPLHF
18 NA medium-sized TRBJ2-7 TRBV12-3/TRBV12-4 TGTGCCAGCAGTCCAAGCCCTAGGACGCCCGCTTGGGCATACGAGCAGTACTTC CASSPSPRTPAWAYEQYF
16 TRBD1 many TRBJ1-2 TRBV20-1 TGCAGTGCCATCCGGACAGGGAAATTTAAGAACTATGGCTACACCTTC CSAIRTGKFKNYGYTF
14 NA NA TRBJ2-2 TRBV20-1 TGCAGTGCTGGGGACTCCGGGAACACCGGGGAGCTGTTTTTT CSAGDSGNTGELFF
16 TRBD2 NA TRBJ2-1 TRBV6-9 TGTGCCAGCAGCTATAATCCGGGACTAGCGGTCGGTGAGCAGTTCTTC CASSYNPGLAVGEQFF
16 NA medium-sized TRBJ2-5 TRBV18 TGTGCCAGCTCGGACCAGGGTGTCAGGTTGTTAGAGACCCAGTACTTC CASSDQGVRLLETQYF
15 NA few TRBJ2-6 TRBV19 TGTGCCAGTAGTAGTGGGGCGGGTGGGGCCAACGTCCTGACTTTC CASSSGAGGANVLTF
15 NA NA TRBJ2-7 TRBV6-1 TGTGCCAGCAGCAAACCCCACTGGGGTATCTACGAGCAGTACTTC CASSKPHWGIYEQYF
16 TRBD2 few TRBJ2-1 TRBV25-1 TGTGCCAGCAGCCCCCTGACTAGCGGCTCCTACAATGAGCAGTTCTTC CASSPLTSGSYNEQFF
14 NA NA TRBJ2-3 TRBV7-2 TGTGCCAGCAGCTCTTATATGAGCACAGATACGCAGTATTTT CASSSYMSTDTQYF
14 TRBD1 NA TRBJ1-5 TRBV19 TGTGCCAGTAGACTGACAGGGAAACGCCAGCCCCAGCATTTT CASRLTGKRQPQHF
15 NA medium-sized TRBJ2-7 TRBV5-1 TGCGCCAGCAGCATACGCAACGGCCCATTCTACGAGCAGTACTTC CASSIRNGPFYEQYF
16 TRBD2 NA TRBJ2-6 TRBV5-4 TGTGCCAGCAGGGGACTAGCCGGCTCTGGGGCCAACGTCCTGACTTTC CASRGLAGSGANVLTF
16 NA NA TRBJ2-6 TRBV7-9 TGTGACAGCAGCTTAGGGGTCGGCTCTGGGGCCAACGTCCTGACTTTC CDSSLGVGSGANVLTF
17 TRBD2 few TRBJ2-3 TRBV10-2 TGCGCCACCTCGCGGACGTTAGCGGGGACCTCCACAGATACGCAGTATTTT CATSRTLAGTSTDTQYF
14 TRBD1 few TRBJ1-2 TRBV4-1 TGCGCCAGCAGCCAAGGATTGCAGGGGGGTGGCTACACCTTC CASSQGLQGGGYTF